The clone carrying this T cell receptor beta chain was recorded only once. A sample-barcoded 5' primer and a J-beta primer mix were used in a second PCR of roughly 6 to 11 cycles. Each cDNA molecule received a tag from a template-switch adaptor that had 12 random nucleotides. TCRdb passed the 5' RACE reads through MiXCR, listing each CDR3 protein once. The sample contains 600,000 or so distinct CDR3 sequences, over 20% of which appear only once. The V end was cut by 7 bases, the J end by 3 bases, with 12 bases between. The CDR3 is 12 residues long. CDR1 SQVTM and CDR2 ANQGSEA come from the germline V gene. The source of the sample is a study of blood T cells in healthy people across ages.

This TCR derives from a man between 65 and 85 years old in good health. The rearrangement joins TRBV29-1 to TRBJ2-5, with D tentatively TRBD2 (6 bases). Sequenced input: blood. The DNA of the CDR3 is TGCAGCGCCTCTAGCGTAAAAGAGACCCAGTACTTC. Its translation is CSASSVKETQYF.